Presented here are 12 T cell receptor beta chains from one specimen sequenced in a study of OX40 agonist ivuxolimab in advanced cancers. To prepare the library, the immunoSEQ multiplex PCR assay was applied. The table comes from immuneACCESS by way of TCRdb, which keeps in-frame sequences with V and J called. Part of the clones is missing from these tables; in studies checked, under half for an unresolved V gene and the rest for unknown reasons. This sample is represented by tens of thousands of clones; approximately 93% of them were singletons. The ten most abundant clones make up roughly 12% of the sample. The sequencing here drew on CD4+ or CD8+ T cells sorted from blood, taken in a trial of the OX40 agonist ivuxolimab. The receptors were gathered from an adult with an advanced solid tumor such as melanoma, head and neck, liver or kidney cancer.

V is TRBV5-4 and J is TRBJ1-2, with D possibly TRBD1 on 6 matching bases. The CDR3 extends over 15 amino acids. In germline, CDR1 is SGHNT, CDR2 YYREEE (reference sequence). Trimming stripped 0 bases from V and 0 bases from J, with 9 bases between. CDR3 nucleotides: TGTGCCAGCAGCTTGGGGGGGGCTACTAACTATGGCTACACCTTC. The encoded protein is CASSLGGATNYGYTF.

The rearrangement links TRBV4-1 to TRBJ2-5, with D maybe TRBD2 (7 bases). Germline V gene sequence: CDR1 MGHRA, CDR2 YSYEKL. The CDR3 loop spans 17 amino acids. The V gene lost 5 bases and the J gene lost 3 bases, with 22 bases spanning the gap. The CDR3 nucleotides are TGCGCCAGCAGCGGAGGGGTCGGAGGGGGGGTTGAAGAGACCCAGTACTTC. Its protein product is CASSGGVGGGVEETQYF.

In this sample, this clone turned up a few times. The V and J genes are TRBV6-5 and TRBJ2-1, with TRBD2 identical over 8 bases. Germline V gives CDR1 MNHEY, CDR2 SVGAGI. The J segment lost 2 bases and the V segment lost 4 bases, leaving 7 bases of the junction unmatched. This CDR3 spans 16 amino acids. Written as DNA, the CDR3 is TGTGCCAGCAGTTTATTTCCAGCGGGGGCCTACAATGAGCAGTTCTTC. It codes for CASSLFPAGAYNEQFF.

The chain employs TRBV5-1 and TRBJ2-3; TRBD2 matches 7 bases. The CDR3 sequence is 15 residues long. The V and J ends lost 1 base and 2 bases, in that order; junction bases with no gene match: 4. Per the germline V gene, CDR1 is SGHRS and CDR2 is YFSETQ. The chain's CDR3 is CASSLSLAATDTQYF. The CDR3 DNA reads as TGCGCCAGCAGCTTGAGCCTAGCGGCCACAGATACGCAGTATTTT.

The V call is TRBV9, the J call TRBJ2-1, with TRBD2 identical over 10 bases. The length of the CDR3 is 16 residues. CDR1 is SGDLS and CDR2 is YYNGEE in the germline V gene. The V segment lost 0 bases and the J segment 7 bases; nucleotides outside the gene matches: 7. The CDR3 sequence is CASSVVPSGSLNEQFF. The DNA of the CDR3 is TGTGCCAGCAGCGTAGTCCCTAGCGGGAGCTTAAATGAGCAGTTCTTC.

This clone was found once. The genes are TRBV7-9 and TRBJ2-2; D is undetermined. Per germline, CDR1 SEHNR and CDR2 FQNEAQ (reference sequence). The CDR3 spans 17 residues. Trimming left V 1 base short and J 2 bases short, with 14 bases between. The CDR3 region is CASSLGQSDFNTGELFF. The CDR3 DNA follows: TGTGCCAGCAGCTTAGGACAATCAGATTTTAACACCGGGGAGCTGTTTTTT.

The chain has TRBV11-3 and TRBJ1-6, with D maybe TRBD1 (5 bases). Germline CDR1 is SGHNT and CDR2 is YENEEA. The CDR3 loop spans 13 amino acids. V was cut by 3 bases and J by 8 bases, with 8 bases left in between. The CDR3 loop is CASSLDTHSPLHF. The CDR3 DNA follows: TGTGCCAGCAGCTTGGACACTCATTCACCCCTCCACTTT.

The chain joins TRBV11-2 to TRBJ2-3; perhaps TRBD2 as D (5 bases). The CDR3 length is 16 residues. Germline CDR1 SGHAT, CDR2 FQNNGV. Deletions cut 5 bases from V and 2 bases from J, with 17 bases between. CDR3: CASSPRSGAITDTQYF. In DNA form, the CDR3 reads TGTGCCAGCAGCCCTAGGAGCGGAGCTATCACAGATACGCAGTATTTT.

The J gene is TRBJ2-5, the V gene TRBV5-1, with a tentative D call TRBD2 (6 bases). Germline V lookup: CDR1 SGHRS, CDR2 YFSETQ. V lost 4 bases and J lost 2, with 15 bases in between. This CDR3 has 15 residues. The CDR3 reads CASSRRLGSQETQYF. Written as DNA, the CDR3 is TGCGCCAGCAGCAGACGACTAGGTTCGCAAGAGACCCAGTACTTC.

A single count supports this clone. This rearrangement joins TRBV6-5 to TRBJ2-1; D remains unclear. Germline values: CDR1 MNHEY, CDR2 SVGAGI. This CDR3 is built from 15 residues. Trimming removed 4 bases from V and 0 bases from J, with 10 bases in between. CDR3 nucleotide sequence: TGTGCCAGCAGTTTTAAGCTAAGCTCCTACAATGAGCAGTTCTTC. Translated: CASSFKLSSYNEQFF.

The rearrangement joins TRBV5-1 to TRBJ1-1, with D hard to call. Trimming removed 3 bases from V and 1 base from J, with 10 bases in between. The germline V gene has CDR1 SGHRS and CDR2 YFSETQ. The CDR3 is 14 amino acids. The CDR3 loop is CASSSGRTNTEAFF. In DNA, the CDR3 is TGCGCCAGCAGCTCTGGACGGACGAACACTGAAGCTTTCTTT.

The rearrangement uses TRBV19 and TRBJ1-3; D not resolved. This CDR3 contains 14 residues. Trimming removed 5 bases from V and 1 base from J, with 9 bases in between. The germline V gene encodes CDR1 LNHDA and CDR2 SQIVND (reference sequence). The CDR3 protein is CASSRLSSGNTIYF. CDR3 coding DNA: TGTGCCAGTAGTCGACTTTCATCTGGAAACACCATATATTTT.